These 28 T cell receptor beta chains were sequenced from one sample in a study of blood T cell repertoires in COVID-19. TCRdb's copy holds only in-frame clones and misses some; the assay was immunoSEQ multiplex PCR. The data contain more than 70,000 clones, 86% of them singletons. The sequencing sample was made of peripheral blood. The receptors originated from a woman of 80 years or more in a cohort sampled during active or convalescent COVID-19.

The genes are TRBV10-3 and TRBJ2-7; D remains unclear. CDR1 and CDR2 (germline): ENHRY, SYGVKD. The CDR3 is 16 amino acids. The V gene lost 0 bases and the J gene lost 0 bases, with 12 bases spanning the gap. The CDR3 coding sequence is TGTGCCATCAGTGAGTCCCCAGCGACGAGCTCCTACGAGCAGTACTTC. Translation: CAISESPATSSYEQYF.

The chain combines TRBV28 with TRBJ2-7; 8 bases map to TRBD2. Unmatched junction bases numbered 23, after V lost 5 bases and J lost 2 bases. This CDR3 is built from 20 residues. The germline V gene has CDR1 MDHEN and CDR2 SYDVKM. The CDR3 DNA is TGTGCCAGCAGTATACAATACGGGGGGGCCGCCGTAGCGGTGCCCTACGAGCAGTACTTC. Its protein is CASSIQYGGAAVAVPYEQYF.

The chain recombines TRBV4-1 with TRBJ1-2; a weak D match, TRBD1 (6 bases). This CDR3 is 14 amino acids long. Germline-derived CDR1 and CDR2 are MGHRA and YSYEKL. Trimming cost V 1 base and J 8 bases, with 14 bases left between them. The DNA of the CDR3 is TGCGCCAGCAGCCAAGGAGGGGGGGCCGTCGGCTACACCTTC. Its protein is CASSQGGGAVGYTF.

This clone appeared once. In DNA form, the CDR3 reads TGTGCCAGCAGCCAAGATGGCGGATCTATTTCACCCCTCCACTTT. It is translated as CASSQDGGSISPLHF. This chain uses TRBV3-1 (or the pseudogene TRBV3-2) with TRBJ1-6; D unresolved. CDR3 size: 15 residues. V was shortened by 0 bases and J by 9 bases, with 12 bases between the two germline ends. The germline gives CDR1 LGHDT, CDR2 YNNKEL (reference sequence).

J is TRBJ1-5 and V is TRBV7-2; D possibly corresponds to TRBD1 (5 bases). CDR3 length: 15 residues. CDR1 SGHTA and CDR2 FQGNSA come from the germline V gene. With 2 bases removed from V and 7 bases from J, the gap between germline ends came to 15 bases. The CDR3 DNA is TGTGCCAGCAGCTTATGGGGCACGGGGGGACAGCCCCAGCATTTT. It yields the protein CASSLWGTGGQPQHF.

The V call is TRBV5-1, the J call TRBJ2-7; TRBD2 is a possible D gene (7 bases). V lost 0 bases, J lost 2 bases, and 9 bases lay in between. This CDR3 comprises 14 residues. The germline gives CDR1 SGHRS, CDR2 YFSETQ. This CDR3 is CASSLEGGTYEQYF. The CDR3 DNA reads TGCGCCAGCAGCTTGGAGGGGGGGACCTACGAGCAGTACTTC.

The chain joins TRBV11-3 to TRBJ2-5; 9 bases fit TRBD2. CDR3 length: 16 amino acids. Germline lookup yields CDR1 SGHNT and CDR2 YENEEA. J lost 5 bases, V lost 0 bases, and 7 bases had no gene match. This chain's CDR3 is CASSLESGRRSETQYF. The CDR3 DNA follows: TGTGCCAGCAGCTTAGAGAGCGGGAGGAGGTCGGAGACCCAGTACTTC.

The V gene is TRBV18, the J gene TRBJ2-7; 8 bases are shared with TRBD1. After removal of 4 bases from V and 2 bases from J, the junction contained 4 bases not matched to a gene. CDR3 length: 14 residues. Germline V CDR1 and CDR2: KGHSH, LQKENI. In DNA form, the CDR3 reads TGTGCCAGCTCACGAGGACAGGGCCCCTACGAGCAGTACTTC. The encoded protein is CASSRGQGPYEQYF.

This sequence joins TRBV29-1 and TRBJ1-2, with D unresolved. Trimming stripped 0 bases from V and 2 bases from J, with 7 bases between. The length of the CDR3 is 13 residues. Per germline, CDR1 SQVTM and CDR2 ANQGSEA. The CDR3 region is CSVEDTGNYGYTF. In DNA, the CDR3 is TGCAGCGTTGAAGATACGGGAAACTATGGCTACACCTTC.

Only a few counts were recorded for this clone. The chain links TRBV19 to TRBJ1-1, with 7 bases identical to TRBD1. Germline CDR1 LNHDA, CDR2 SQIVND (reference sequence). J was trimmed by 4 bases and V by 1 base; bases with no gene match: 6. There are 15 residues in the CDR3. The CDR3 sequence: CASSIAQTGPTEAFF. The CDR3 DNA reads TGTGCCAGTAGTATAGCTCAGACAGGGCCCACTGAAGCTTTCTTT.

CDR3 bases: TGTGCCAGCAGCCGGGACACCGCCGCGGTCCACTTT. Its protein product is CASSRDTAAVHF. V and J are TRBV7-9 and TRBJ1-6; a possible D gene is TRBD1 (6 bases). V was pared by 5 bases and J by 17 bases, with 16 bases between. The CDR3 has 12 amino acids. CDR1 SEHNR and CDR2 FQNEAQ come from the germline V gene (reference sequence).

The chain links TRBV6-1 to TRBJ2-7; D may be TRBD1 (6 bases). The V gene lost 2 bases and the J gene lost 6 bases, with 17 bases spanning the gap. CDR1 MNHNS and CDR2 SASEGT come from the germline V gene. This CDR3 region has 15 residues. CDR3 in amino acids: CASSEPTNRAGEQYV. Written as DNA, the CDR3 is TGTGCCAGCAGTGAACCGACTAACAGGGCCGGCGAGCAGTACGTC.

The V gene is TRBV9, the J gene TRBJ2-5; 8 bases match TRBD2. V gave up 2 bases and J gave up 4 bases; unmatched junction bases: 10. This CDR3 region has 16 residues. Germline V lookup: CDR1 SGDLS, CDR2 YYNGEE. CDR3 protein: CASSVSSGRGLETQYF. In nucleotides, the CDR3 is TGTGCCAGCAGCGTCTCCAGCGGGAGAGGGCTAGAGACCCAGTACTTC.

The V gene is TRBV10-3, the J gene TRBJ1-1; 8 bases are shared with TRBD1. Germline V lookup: CDR1 ENHRY, CDR2 SYGVKD. Trimming cost V 11 bases and J 1 base; bases outside gene matches: 6. The CDR3 totals 13 residues. CDR3 sequence: CAAYQGANTEAFF. CDR3 in DNA: TGTGCCGCCTATCAGGGGGCGAACACTGAAGCTTTCTTT.

CDR3 protein: CASSKPGDRVDNQPQHF. In DNA form, the CDR3 reads TGTGCCAGCAGCAAACCAGGAGACAGGGTTGATAATCAGCCCCAGCATTTT. This sequence joins TRBV21-1 and TRBJ1-5; the table's TRBD1 call for D was not verified on the DNA. TRBV21-1 is a documented pseudogene. This CDR3 is built from 17 residues.

At least ten counts were recorded for this clone. The rearrangement joins TRBV3-1 (or the pseudogene TRBV3-2) to TRBJ2-3, with 8 bases lining up with TRBD2. Germline V CDR1 and CDR2: LGHDT, YNNKEL (reference sequence). V was pared by 5 bases and J by 2 bases, with 6 bases of the junction left unmatched. The CDR3 totals 15 residues. As DNA, the CDR3 is TGTGCCAGCAGCTTAGGCGGGGGGAACACAGATACGCAGTATTTT. It encodes CASSLGGGNTDTQYF.

This rearrangement joins TRBV5-1 to TRBJ1-5; a weak D match, TRBD1 (6 bases). Germline V gene lookup returns CDR1 SGHRS and CDR2 YFSETQ. The CDR3 has 15 residues. Trimming took off 2 bases at V and 3 bases at J, with 12 bases between the two ends. As DNA, the CDR3 is TGCGCCAGCAGCTTAGTACAGGGCCTCAATCAGCCCCAGCATTTT. It translates to CASSLVQGLNQPQHF.

The chain couples TRBV2 to TRBJ2-7; tentative D call: TRBD2 (6 bases). Germline assignment: CDR1 SNHLY and CDR2 FYNNEI. Trimming pared 2 bases from V and 2 bases from J, leaving 19 bases between. The CDR3 extends over 17 amino acids. For the CDR3, the DNA is TGTGCCAGCAGTGAATTGGGGACCGGGACTGAGGCCTACGAGCAGTACTTC. This translates into CASSELGTGTEAYEQYF.

The J gene is TRBJ1-5, the V gene TRBV6-2 or TRBV6-3; 7 positions agree with TRBD1. Germline CDR1 reads MNHEY; CDR2 reads SVGEGT. The CDR3 is 13 residues long. V dropped 6 bases and J dropped 4; count of bases not matched to a gene: 3. The CDR3 DNA follows: TGTGCCAGCAGCCTACAGGGGAATCAGCCCCAGCATTTT. Its translation: CASSLQGNQPQHF.

The genes are TRBV5-4 and TRBJ2-1, with TRBD2 matching 7 bases. The CDR3 is 16 residues long. The J segment lost 2 bases and the V segment lost 3 bases, leaving 8 bases of the junction unmatched. CDR1 and CDR2 from the germline V gene are SGHNT and YYREEE (reference sequence). The CDR3: CASSSKRDPTYNEQFF. CDR3 sequence (DNA): TGTGCCAGCAGCTCCAAGCGGGACCCCACCTACAATGAGCAGTTCTTC.

V usage is TRBV12-5 and J usage is TRBJ1-1; 10 bases line up with TRBD1. The junction had 9 bases not matched to a gene; V was cut back by 1 base and J by 10 bases. The length of the CDR3 is 15 residues. Germline V lookup: CDR1 LGHNT, CDR2 FRNRAP. In DNA form, the CDR3 reads TGTGCTAGTGGTTTGGGATACGACAGGGGGCGAGTAGCTTTCTTT. It translates to CASGLGYDRGRVAFF.

The J gene is TRBJ2-7, the V gene TRBV6-6, with 7 bases aligning to TRBD1. The V gene end was trimmed by 6 bases and the J gene end by 1 base; junction bases not matched to a gene: 6. The CDR3 is 14 amino acids. Germline V gene sequence: CDR1 MNHNY, CDR2 SVGAGI (reference sequence). The CDR3 protein is CASSITGDSYEQYV. The DNA for the CDR3 is TGTGCCAGCAGCATTACAGGGGATTCCTACGAGCAGTACGTC.

The V gene is TRBV5-1, the J gene TRBJ1-2; D remains ambiguous. Germline lookup yields CDR1 SGHRS and CDR2 YFSETQ. CDR3 length: 14 residues. V was pared by 1 base and J by 6 bases, with 13 bases between. The DNA of the CDR3 is TGCGCCAGCAGCTTGCGTCGGGAGTCAAATGGCTACACCTTC. Residues: CASSLRRESNGYTF.

This chain uses TRBV19 with TRBJ2-1; D is ambiguous. Per germline, CDR1 LNHDA and CDR2 SQIVND (reference sequence). The CDR3 sequence is 13 residues long. The V end lost 3 bases, the J end lost 6 bases, and 9 bases lay between the germline ends. CDR3 DNA: TGTGCCAGTAGTATCCCCCCGGGCAATGAGCAGTTCTTC. Translation: CASSIPPGNEQFF.

The chain has TRBV7-2 and TRBJ2-7, with 7 bases that match TRBD2. Germline V gives CDR1 SGHTA, CDR2 FQGNSA. This CDR3 spans 14 amino acids. With V trimmed by 0 bases and J by 4 bases, 3 bases remained unmatched. For the CDR3, the DNA is TGTGCCAGCAGCTTAGCGGGAGGGGTATACGAGCAGTACGTC. Its translation: CASSLAGGVYEQYV.

The chain combines TRBV5-1 with TRBJ1-4; tentative D call: TRBD1 (5 bases). Per germline, CDR1 SGHRS and CDR2 YFSETQ. The CDR3 consists of 14 residues. V shed 4 bases and J shed 8 bases, with 15 bases lying between them. The CDR3 loop is CASSVGGLEEKLFF. The CDR3 DNA is TGCGCCAGCAGCGTCGGGGGTTTAGAGGAAAAACTGTTTTTT.

This chain connects TRBV10-3 to TRBJ2-7; 12 bases agree with TRBD1. This CDR3 region has 15 residues. From germline, CDR1 is ENHRY and CDR2 SYGVKD. V trimming: 6 bases; J trimming: 7 bases; junction bases outside the gene matches: 10. CDR3 sequence (DNA): TGTGCCATCAGACCGGGACAGGGGGCATCTGGGGAGCAGTACGTC. Amino acids: CAIRPGQGASGEQYV.

The genes are TRBV9 and TRBJ2-1, with TRBD2 matching over 8 bases. The CDR3 length is 15 residues. J lost 1 base, V lost 4 bases, and 4 bases had no gene match. The V gene's germline CDR1 is SGDLS and CDR2 YYNGEE. The CDR3, as DNA: TGTGCCAGCAGCCCGAGCGGGGGTTCCTACAATGAGCAGTTCTTC. Translation gives CASSPSGGSYNEQFF.